Each of the 4 T cell receptor beta chains below was sequenced from the same sample in a study of early T cells in non-severe SARS-CoV-2 infection. TCRdb analysed the 5' RACE reads with MiXCR anew, one entry per CDR3 protein. The table shows about 52,000 distinct CDR3 sequences, with 6.2% occurring only once. Sequenced: whole blood. Receptors originate from an adult who was a healthcare worker with PCR-confirmed SARS-CoV-2 infection or an uninfected control (not recorded which).

This clonotype was seen at least ten times. The chain links TRBV20-1 to TRBJ2-7; either TRBD1 or TRBD2 may supply D (5 bases each). This CDR3 comprises 14 residues. Deletions cut 3 bases from V and 3 bases from J, with 15 bases between. Looked up from germline, CDR1 is DFQATT and CDR2 is SNEGSKA (reference sequence). The CDR3 region has the DNA TGCAGTGCTAGGCAGGAGAGGGGACGCTACGAGCAGTACTTC. This gives the protein CSARQERGRYEQYF.

There are many counts of this clonotype. This rearrangement joins TRBV12-3 or TRBV12-4 to TRBJ1-1, with TRBD1 matching over 8 bases. J gave up 2 bases and V 5 bases, and 10 bases lay outside the gene matches. The CDR3 has 16 amino acids. The DNA for the CDR3 is TGTGCCAGCAGTGGTAGTGACCAGGGGGCTAACACTGAAGCTTTCTTT. Its translation: CASSGSDQGANTEAFF.

This clonotype has at least ten counts. The genes are TRBV3-1 and TRBJ1-5, with no clear D. This CDR3 has 15 amino acids. The V gene lost 0 bases and the J gene lost 3 bases, with 9 bases spanning the gap. Germline CDR1 is LGHDT and CDR2 is YNNKEL (reference sequence). CDR3: CASSQDSRVNQPQHF. DNA for the CDR3: TGTGCCAGCAGCCAAGATTCCCGGGTCAATCAGCCCCAGCATTTT.

This sequence joins TRBV18 and TRBJ2-5; D is unresolved. With 3 bases removed from V and 4 bases from J, the gap between germline ends came to 12 bases. The CDR3 is made up of 14 amino acids. Germline V lookup: CDR1 KGHSH, CDR2 LQKENI. The CDR3 loop is CASSPRTLGETQYF. The CDR3 nucleotides read TGTGCCAGCTCACCCCGGACCTTGGGAGAGACCCAGTACTTC.